Listed below are T cell receptor beta chains from one sample, sequenced in a study of long-term antiretroviral therapy in people with HIV. Here immunoSEQ multiplex PCR was the method, and the copy in TCRdb shows in-frame clones only, minus some. The sample lists roughly 20,000 clones; roughly 80% were seen once. The specimen comprised unsorted PBMCs, sampled approximately 4 years after starting antiretroviral therapy. These receptors were taken from a young man with HIV. Each CDR3 is given with its conserved first and last residue. A D gene is named only where the DNA matches it firmly. The listing skips clone size in some rows; elsewhere it reads once, few, many or a size class.

d_call	j_call	cdr3_length	clone_size	v_call	cdr3_nt	cdr3_aa
TRBD1	TRBJ1-2	16	.	TRBV28	TGTGCCAGCACCCACGGAGGGACAGAGCTTCACTATGGCTACACCTTC	CASTHGGTELHYGYTF
.	TRBJ2-1	14	once	TRBV6-4	TGTGCCAGCAGTGGAGGCACAGGGCTCAATGAGCAGTTCTTC	CASSGGTGLNEQFF
TRBD2	TRBJ2-3	15	.	TRBV5-1	TGCGCCAGCAGATTACTAGCGGAGAGCACAGATACGCAGTATTTT	CASRLLAESTDTQYF
.	TRBJ2-2	16	few	TRBV19	TGTGCCAGTAGACCCTCGACAGGGAATCGGGGGTGGGAGCTGTTTTTT	CASRPSTGNRGWELFF
TRBD1	TRBJ1-1	14	.	TRBV6-6	TGTGCCAGCAGCCTGCGGGACAGAAAGATAGAAGCTTTCTTT	CASSLRDRKIEAFF
.	TRBJ1-1	11	once	TRBV28	TGTGCCACCACCGGGGTCCCTGAAGCTTTCTTT	CATTGVPEAFF
.	TRBJ1-1	13	.	TRBV5-6	TGTGCCAGCAGCTATAAGCAGGGCACTGAAGCTTTCTTT	CASSYKQGTEAFF
.	TRBJ2-4	16	.	TRBV9	TGTGCCAGCAGCGTAAATCCGGGGGCGATTCTAAACATTCAGTACTTC	CASSVNPGAILNIQYF
.	TRBJ1-1	15	once	TRBV7-8	TGTGCCAGCAGCTTAGGCGGGACGGTGAACACTGAAGCTTTCTTT	CASSLGGTVNTEAFF
TRBD1	TRBJ2-7	14	.	TRBV9	TGTGCCAGCAGCGCCCGGGACAGTTCCTACGAGCAGTACTTC	CASSARDSSYEQYF
TRBD2	TRBJ2-1	18	.	TRBV5-1	TGCGCCAGCAGCGTTCGCCGACTAGCGGGGCCACAAGGTGGTGAGCAGTTCTTC	CASSVRRLAGPQGGEQFF
TRBD1	TRBJ2-2	14	.	TRBV10-2	TGCGCCAGCAAGGACAGGGGAAACACCGGGGAGCTGTTTTTT	CASKDRGNTGELFF
.	TRBJ1-5	16	.	TRBV7-6	TGTGCCAGCAGCTTAGCGGCTGGCAGGGGATACCAGCCCCAGCATTTT	CASSLAAGRGYQPQHF
.	TRBJ2-5	14	.	TRBV25-1	TGTGCCAGCAGTGAGGCTGGGTCTGGCGGGACCCAGTACTTC	CASSEAGSGGTQYF
.	TRBJ1-1	14	.	TRBV14	TGTGCCAGCAGCCAGGCTTTGGGGAACACTGAAGCTTTCTTT	CASSQALGNTEAFF
.	TRBJ2-2	13	.	TRBV19	TGTGCCACCCTGGACAGTCGCACCGGGGAGCTGTTTTTT	CATLDSRTGELFF
TRBD2	TRBJ2-7	14	few	TRBV28	TGTGCCAGTTCGGGACTAGCGGGGACCTACGAGCAGTACTTC	CASSGLAGTYEQYF
.	TRBJ2-1	15	.	TRBV10-1	TGCGCCAGCAGTGAGTTTCGCGCGGGATACAATGAGCAGTTCTTC	CASSEFRAGYNEQFF
TRBD1	TRBJ1-2	14	.	TRBV6-1	TGTGCCAGCAGACAGGGGGCGGACGTCTATGGCTACACCTTC	CASRQGADVYGYTF
TRBD1	TRBJ2-5	16	.	TRBV5-1	TGCGCCAGCAGCTTACGATTGGCAGGGGGCAGAGAGACCCAGTACTTC	CASSLRLAGGRETQYF
.	TRBJ1-3	15	.	TRBV5-1	TGCGCCAGCAGCTTGGAACTTGGCTCTGGAAACACCATATATTTT	CASSLELGSGNTIYF
TRBD1	TRBJ2-6	16	.	TRBV7-9	TGTGCCAGCGGAGACAGGGAGAACTCTGGGGCCAACGTCCTGACTTTC	CASGDRENSGANVLTF
TRBD2	TRBJ2-2	15	once	TRBV18	TGTGCCAGCTCACCGGGACTAGAAAACACCGGGGAGCTGTTTTTT	CASSPGLENTGELFF
.	TRBJ1-1	13	large	TRBV7-3	TGTGCCAGCAGCTTTAGGGTGAACACTGAAGCTTTCTTT	CASSFRVNTEAFF
.	TRBJ1-5	13	.	TRBV27	TGTGCCAGCAGGATGGGGCATGGATCGCCCCAGCATTTT	CASRMGHGSPQHF
.	TRBJ2-7	15	.	TRBV7-3	TGTGCCAGCAGCCCCCAAGGGGGACCGACCTACGAGCAGTACTTC	CASSPQGGPTYEQYF
TRBD1	TRBJ1-2	14	.	TRBV19	TGTGCCAGTAGTAGGCCGGGACAGGGTCGTGGCTACACCTTC	CASSRPGQGRGYTF
TRBD1	TRBJ2-6	18	once	TRBV11-3	TGTGCCAGCAGCTTAGGGACAGGGGGTTTGTCTGGGGCCAACGTCCTGACTTTC	CASSLGTGGLSGANVLTF
.	TRBJ2-1	17	.	TRBV7-3	TGTGCCAGCAGCTTAAAAGGTGGACTAAGTCCGTACAATGAGCAGTTCTTC	CASSLKGGLSPYNEQFF
.	TRBJ2-2	15	.	TRBV7-3	TGTGCCAGCAGCTTATCCAGGGAAGGGGCCGGGGAGCTGTTTTTT	CASSLSREGAGELFF
.	TRBJ1-6	14	.	TRBV27	TGTGCCAGCAGAACCGGGCCTCCCTCCGGGCCCCTCCACTTT	CASRTGPPSGPLHF
.	TRBJ2-7	11	.	TRBV25-1	TGTGCCAGCGGCAGGTCCTACGAGCAGTACTTC	CASGRSYEQYF
.	TRBJ1-1	16	.	TRBV6-5	TGTGCCAGCAGTTCCGCCTTCCTGAGGGGGAATACTGAAGCTTTCTTT	CASSSAFLRGNTEAFF
TRBD2	TRBJ2-3	17	once	TRBV5-4	TGTGCCAGCAGCTTGAGGCTAGCGGGGGGCCCCACAGATACGCAGTATTTT	CASSLRLAGGPTDTQYF
.	TRBJ2-7	16	.	TRBV10-3	TGTGCCATCAGTGAGTCGAGCGCGGGGGCCCCCTACGAGCAGTACTTC	CAISESSAGAPYEQYF
TRBD1	TRBJ2-5	13	.	TRBV5-4	TGTGCCAGCAGCACCGACAGGGGAGGGACCCAGTACTTC	CASSTDRGGTQYF
TRBD1	TRBJ1-1	13	few	TRBV19	TGTGCCAGTAACAGGGGGCCGAACACTGAAGCTTTCTTT	CASNRGPNTEAFF
TRBD1	TRBJ1-2	18	.	TRBV28	TGTGCCAGCAGCCAACCATTTACCGGACAGGGTGAGGGTTATGGCTACACCTTC	CASSQPFTGQGEGYGYTF
.	TRBJ1-2	13	.	TRBV28	TGTGCCACCTTGGACAGTTCTAACTATGGCTACACCTTC	CATLDSSNYGYTF
TRBD2	TRBJ2-5	17	.	TRBV7-9	TGTGCCAGCAGCTTGGCTAGCGGGGGGGCCTACCAGGGGGCCCAGTACTTC	CASSLASGGAYQGAQYF
TRBD2	TRBJ2-2	15	.	TRBV5-1	TGCGCCAGCAGCTTGGGAGCGGGGAGCACCGGGGAGCTGTTTTTT	CASSLGAGSTGELFF
.	TRBJ2-1	12	few	TRBV19	TGTGCCAGTAGAACGGGATACAATGAGCAGTTCTTC	CASRTGYNEQFF
TRBD1	TRBJ1-1	19	.	TRBV18	TGTGCCAGCTCACCACTGAGTTTGGGACAGGACTCCGGGAACACTGAAGCTTTCTTT	CASSPLSLGQDSGNTEAFF
TRBD1	TRBJ2-2	15	.	TRBV6-5	TGTGCCAGCAGTTACAACAGGGGGGTCCCCGGGGAGCTGTTTTTT	CASSYNRGVPGELFF
.	TRBJ1-1	16	.	TRBV5-1	TGCGCCAGCAGCTCCAATCCGGGGCAGATGAACACTGAAGCTTTCTTT	CASSSNPGQMNTEAFF
.	TRBJ2-2	15	once	TRBV5-6	TGTGCCAGCAGGTTCCAGGAAGGGACCACCGGGGAGCTGTTTTTT	CASRFQEGTTGELFF
.	TRBJ1-5	13	.	TRBV7-7	TGTGCTAGCTCCCACAGGGCCTGGCAGCCCCAGCATTTT	CASSHRAWQPQHF
TRBD1	TRBJ2-4	14	.	TRBV19	TGTGCCAGTAGTATCGGGACAGGAGAAAACATTCAGTACTTC	CASSIGTGENIQYF
.	TRBJ2-7	15	.	TRBV6-5	TGTGCCAGCAGTTGGGGCCGGGCAGGGAGGAACGAGCAGTACTTC	CASSWGRAGRNEQYF
TRBD1	TRBJ1-2	17	.	TRBV27	TGTGCCAGCAGCAACATGAGGGGACAGGGGTTCGCCTGGGGCTACACCTTC	CASSNMRGQGFAWGYTF
TRBD1	TRBJ1-5	13	.	TRBV9	TGTGCCAGCAGCGGGACAGGCGGGCAGCCCCAGCATTTT	CASSGTGGQPQHF
TRBD2	TRBJ2-1	14	.	TRBV9	TGTGCCAGCAGCTTAACTAGCGGGGGGAATGAGCAGTTCTTC	CASSLTSGGNEQFF
.	TRBJ2-2	16	.	TRBV5-1	TGCGCCAGCAGCTGGGAGGATACAGCGACCACCGGGGAGCTGTTTTTT	CASSWEDTATTGELFF
.	TRBJ1-2	13	once	TRBV18	TGTGCCAGCTCACCGTCTTCTTTCTATGGCTACACCTTC	CASSPSSFYGYTF
.	TRBJ1-2	13	.	TRBV14	TGTGCCAGCAGCCAAGGACAGGTTTTCGGCTACACCTTC	CASSQGQVFGYTF
.	TRBJ1-6	15	few	TRBV27	TGTGCCAGCAGTTTAGAGGGCAGGGGAGGTTCACCCCTCCACTTT	CASSLEGRGGSPLHF
.	TRBJ1-1	12	.	TRBV2	TGTGCCAGCATAAAAGGTTACACTGAAGCTTTCTTT	CASIKGYTEAFF